Sequencing of this TCR beta chain was carried out in a study of CD8+ T cells in alopecia areata. Study-level findings and limits: Scalp clonality decreased significantly with tofacitinib, and so did expanded CD8+ clones among the top 100.

The treatment is: oral pan-JAK inhibitor, 5-10 mg twice daily. As regards this clone: The antigen remains undetermined.

The length of the CDR3 is 13 residues. The germline V and J ends were trimmed by 3 bases and 4 bases, with 9 bases remaining between them. Per germline, CDR1 ENHRY and CDR2 SYGVKD. The sequencing template was cDNA reverse transcribed from extracted RNA. Clones were sequenced by immunoSEQ multiplex PCR, and TCRdb holds only the in-frame ones, with some missing. The table shows some 170,000 clones, with approximately 52% occurring only once. Sequences were derived from CD4+ T cells sorted from blood, sampled around week 55, from a patient treated with tofacitinib. The chain combines TRBV10-3 with TRBJ2-5; D is ambiguous. This TCR was sampled from a human donor with alopecia areata. The CDR3 bases are TGTGCCATCAGTGATTCGGAAGGAGAGACCCAGTACTTC. Amino acids: CAISDSEGETQYF.